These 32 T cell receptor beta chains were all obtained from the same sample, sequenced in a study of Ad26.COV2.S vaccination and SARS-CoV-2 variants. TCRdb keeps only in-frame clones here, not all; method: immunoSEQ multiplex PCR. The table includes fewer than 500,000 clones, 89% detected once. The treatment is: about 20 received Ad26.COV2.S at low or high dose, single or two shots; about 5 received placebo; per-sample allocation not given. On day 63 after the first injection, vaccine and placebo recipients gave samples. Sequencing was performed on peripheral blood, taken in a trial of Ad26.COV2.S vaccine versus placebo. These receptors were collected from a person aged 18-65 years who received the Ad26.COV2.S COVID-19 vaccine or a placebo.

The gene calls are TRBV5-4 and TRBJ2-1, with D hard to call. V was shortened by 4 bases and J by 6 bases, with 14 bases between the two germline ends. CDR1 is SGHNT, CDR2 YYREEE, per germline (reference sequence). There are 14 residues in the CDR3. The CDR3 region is CASSPRMDPNEQFF. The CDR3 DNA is TGTGCCAGCAGCCCACGGATGGACCCCAATGAGCAGTTCTTC.

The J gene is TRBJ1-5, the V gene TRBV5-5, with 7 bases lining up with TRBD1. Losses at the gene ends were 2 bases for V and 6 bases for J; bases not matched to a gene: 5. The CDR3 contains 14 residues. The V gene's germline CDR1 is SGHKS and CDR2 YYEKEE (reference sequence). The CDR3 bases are TGTGCCAGCAGCTTTGAGGGGGCCCGTCAGCCCCAGCATTTT. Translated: CASSFEGARQPQHF.

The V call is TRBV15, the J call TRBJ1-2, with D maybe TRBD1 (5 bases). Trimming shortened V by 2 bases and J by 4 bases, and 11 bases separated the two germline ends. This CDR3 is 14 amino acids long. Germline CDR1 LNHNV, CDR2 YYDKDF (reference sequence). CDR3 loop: CATSRTGHSYGYTF. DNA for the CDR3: TGTGCCACCAGCAGAACGGGGCATTCCTATGGCTACACCTTC.

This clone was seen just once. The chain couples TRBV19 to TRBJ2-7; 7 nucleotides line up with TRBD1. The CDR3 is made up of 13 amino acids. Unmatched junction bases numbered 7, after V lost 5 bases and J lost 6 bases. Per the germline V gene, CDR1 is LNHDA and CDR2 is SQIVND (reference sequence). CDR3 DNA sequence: TGTGCCAGTAGTGCCAGCGACAGGGCCGAGCAGTACGTC. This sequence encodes CASSASDRAEQYV.

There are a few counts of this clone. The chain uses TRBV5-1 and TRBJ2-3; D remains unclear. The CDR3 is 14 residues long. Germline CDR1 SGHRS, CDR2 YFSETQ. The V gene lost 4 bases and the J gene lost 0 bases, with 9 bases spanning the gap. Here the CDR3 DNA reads TGCGCCAGCAGCACGGACGGGAGCACAGATACGCAGTATTTT. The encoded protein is CASSTDGSTDTQYF.

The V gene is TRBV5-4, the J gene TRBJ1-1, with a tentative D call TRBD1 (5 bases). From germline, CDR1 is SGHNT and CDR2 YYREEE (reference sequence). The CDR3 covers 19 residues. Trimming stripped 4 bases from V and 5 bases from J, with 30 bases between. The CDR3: CASSTLGHLLFRTNTEAFF. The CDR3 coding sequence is TGTGCCAGCAGCACGCTCGGACACCTTCTTTTCCGAACCAATACTGAAGCTTTCTTT. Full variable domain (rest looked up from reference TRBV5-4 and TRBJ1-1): ETGVTQSPTHLIKTRGQQVTLRCSSQSGHNTVSWYQQALGQGPQFIFQYYREEENGRGNFPPRFSGLQFPNYSSELNVNALELDDSALYLCASSTLGHLLFRTNTEAFFGQGTRLTVV.

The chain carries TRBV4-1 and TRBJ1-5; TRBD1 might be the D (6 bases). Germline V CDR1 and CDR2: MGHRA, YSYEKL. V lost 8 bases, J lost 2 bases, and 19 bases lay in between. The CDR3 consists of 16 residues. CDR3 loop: CASGLEGGNRNQPQHF. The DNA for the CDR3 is TGCGCCAGCGGACTCGAGGGGGGAAATCGCAATCAGCCCCAGCATTTT.

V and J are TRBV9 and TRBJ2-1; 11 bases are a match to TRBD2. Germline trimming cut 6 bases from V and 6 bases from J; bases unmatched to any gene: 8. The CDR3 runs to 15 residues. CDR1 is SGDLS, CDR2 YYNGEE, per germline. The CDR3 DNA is TGTGCCAGCACCCAGGGACTAGCGGATTTCAATGAGCAGTTCTTC. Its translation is CASTQGLADFNEQFF.

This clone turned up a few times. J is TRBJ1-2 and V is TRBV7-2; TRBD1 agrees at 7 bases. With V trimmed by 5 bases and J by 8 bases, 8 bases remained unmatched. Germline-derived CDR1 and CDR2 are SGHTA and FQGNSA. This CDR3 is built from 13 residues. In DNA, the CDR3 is TGTGCCAGCAGCGAACAGGGGACGGAAGGCTACACCTTC. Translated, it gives CASSEQGTEGYTF. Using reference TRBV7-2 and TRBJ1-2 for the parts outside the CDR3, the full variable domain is GAGVSQSPSNKVTEKGKDVELRCDPISGHTALYWYRQSLGQGLEFLIYFQGNSAPDKSGLPSDRFSAERTGGSVSTLTIQRTQQEDSAVYLCASSEQGTEGYTFGSGTRLTVV.

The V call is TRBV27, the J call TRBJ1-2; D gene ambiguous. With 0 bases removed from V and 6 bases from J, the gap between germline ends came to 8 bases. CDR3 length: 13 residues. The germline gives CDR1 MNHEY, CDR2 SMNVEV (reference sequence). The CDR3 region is CASSLSSGNGYTF. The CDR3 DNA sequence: TGTGCCAGCAGTTTATCGTCCGGGAATGGCTACACCTTC.

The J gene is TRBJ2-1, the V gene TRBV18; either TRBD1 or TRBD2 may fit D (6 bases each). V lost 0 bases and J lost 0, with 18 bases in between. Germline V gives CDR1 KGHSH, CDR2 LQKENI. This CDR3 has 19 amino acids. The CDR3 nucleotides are TGTGCCAGCTCACCACCGATCGAAGCGGAGGGGGACTCCTACAATGAGCAGTTCTTC. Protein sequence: CASSPPIEAEGDSYNEQFF.

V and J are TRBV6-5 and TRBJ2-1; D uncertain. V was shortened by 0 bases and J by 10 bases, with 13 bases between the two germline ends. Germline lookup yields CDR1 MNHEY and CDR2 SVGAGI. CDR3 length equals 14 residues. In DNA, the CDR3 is TGTGCCAGCAGTTACTCGATTGTGGGCTCCGAGCAGTTCTTC. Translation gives CASSYSIVGSEQFF.

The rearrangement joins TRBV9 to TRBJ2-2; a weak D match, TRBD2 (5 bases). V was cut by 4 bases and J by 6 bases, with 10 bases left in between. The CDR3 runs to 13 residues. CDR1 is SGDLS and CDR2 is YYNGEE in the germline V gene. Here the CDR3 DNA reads TGTGCCAGCAGCCTCCACGGGGCCGGGGAGCTGTTTTTT. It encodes CASSLHGAGELFF. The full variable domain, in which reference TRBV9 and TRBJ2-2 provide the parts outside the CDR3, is DSGVTQTPKHLITATGQRVTLRCSPRSGDLSVYWYQQSLDQGLQFLIQYYNGEERAKGNILERFSAQQFPDLHSELNLSSLELGDSALYFCASSLHGAGELFFGEGSRLTVL.

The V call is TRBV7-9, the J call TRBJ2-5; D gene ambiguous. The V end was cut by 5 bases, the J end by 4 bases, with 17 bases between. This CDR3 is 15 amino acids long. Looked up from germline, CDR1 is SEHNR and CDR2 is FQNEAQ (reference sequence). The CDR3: CASSPPDRRVETQYF. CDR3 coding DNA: TGTGCCAGCAGCCCTCCGGACCGACGGGTAGAGACCCAGTACTTC.

The CDR3 spells CASSPPGRLEKLFF. The CDR3 DNA reads TGTGCCAGCTCACCTCCGGGACGGCTTGAAAAACTGTTTTTT. J is TRBJ1-4 and V is TRBV18, with D possibly being TRBD1 (5 bases). The CDR3 contains 14 residues. Germline lookup yields CDR1 KGHSH and CDR2 LQKENI. The ends were cut back, 3 bases at V and 7 bases at J, with 12 bases in the middle.

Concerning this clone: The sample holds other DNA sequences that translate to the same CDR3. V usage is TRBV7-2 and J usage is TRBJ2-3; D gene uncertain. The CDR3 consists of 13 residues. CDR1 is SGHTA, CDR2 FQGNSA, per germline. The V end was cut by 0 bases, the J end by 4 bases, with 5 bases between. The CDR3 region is CASSLAGSDTQYF. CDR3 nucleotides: TGTGCCAGCAGCTTAGCGGGGTCAGATACGCAGTATTTT.

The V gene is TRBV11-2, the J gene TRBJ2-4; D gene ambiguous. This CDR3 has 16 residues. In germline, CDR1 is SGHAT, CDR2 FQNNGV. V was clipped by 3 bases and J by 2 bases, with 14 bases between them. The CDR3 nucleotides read TGTGCCAGCAGCTTCCCGCAAAGTCGGTCCAAAAACATTCAGTACTTC. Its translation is CASSFPQSRSKNIQYF.

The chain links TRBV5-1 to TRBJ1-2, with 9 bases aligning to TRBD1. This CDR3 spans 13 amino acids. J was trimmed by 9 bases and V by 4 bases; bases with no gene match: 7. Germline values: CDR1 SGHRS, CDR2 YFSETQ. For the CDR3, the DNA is TGCGCCAGCAGCGTGGGACAGGGCCTTCGCTACACCTTC. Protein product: CASSVGQGLRYTF.

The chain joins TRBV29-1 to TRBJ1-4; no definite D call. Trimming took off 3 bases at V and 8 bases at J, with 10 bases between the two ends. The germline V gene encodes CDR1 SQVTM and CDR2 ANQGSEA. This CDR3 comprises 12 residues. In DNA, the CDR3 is TGCAGCGTTGAGGAGGGATGGGAAAAACTGTTTTTT. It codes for CSVEEGWEKLFF.

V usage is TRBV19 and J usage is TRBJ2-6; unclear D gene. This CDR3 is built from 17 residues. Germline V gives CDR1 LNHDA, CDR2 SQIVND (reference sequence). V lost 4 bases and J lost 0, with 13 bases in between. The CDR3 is CASSTPPGFSGANVLTF. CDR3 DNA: TGTGCCAGTAGTACCCCACCCGGCTTCTCTGGGGCCAACGTCCTGACTTTC.

The CDR3 region is CASSFGGHSTDTQYF. CDR3 DNA: TGTGCCAGCAGCTTCGGAGGTCATAGCACAGATACGCAGTATTTT. The chain employs TRBV5-4 and TRBJ2-3, with a tentative D call TRBD2 (5 bases). This CDR3 contains 15 residues. The germline V gene has CDR1 SGHNT and CDR2 YYREEE (reference sequence). The germline V and J ends were trimmed by 2 bases and 0 bases, with 10 bases remaining between them.

In DNA form, the CDR3 reads TGTGCCAGCAGTGAGTCCTCTAGCGTTAGGTCTGAAGCTTTCTTT. Translated, it gives CASSESSSVRSEAFF. The V gene is TRBV6-1, the J gene TRBJ1-1; no clear D gene. Germline values: CDR1 MNHNS, CDR2 SASEGT. CDR3 length: 15 residues. V lost 3 bases to trimming and J lost 6 bases, with 17 bases between them.

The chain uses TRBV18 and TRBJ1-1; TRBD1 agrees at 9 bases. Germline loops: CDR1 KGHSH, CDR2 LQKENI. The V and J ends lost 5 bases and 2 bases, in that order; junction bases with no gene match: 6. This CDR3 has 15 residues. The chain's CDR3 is CASSFSGQGNTEAFF. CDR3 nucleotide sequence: TGTGCCAGCTCATTTTCGGGACAGGGTAACACTGAAGCTTTCTTT.

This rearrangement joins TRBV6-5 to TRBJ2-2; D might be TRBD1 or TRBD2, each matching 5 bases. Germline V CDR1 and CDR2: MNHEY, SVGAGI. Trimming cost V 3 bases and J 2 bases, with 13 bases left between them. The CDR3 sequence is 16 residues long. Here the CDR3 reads CASSYWGTPNTGELFF. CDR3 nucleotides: TGTGCCAGCAGTTATTGGGGGACCCCAAACACCGGGGAGCTGTTTTTT.

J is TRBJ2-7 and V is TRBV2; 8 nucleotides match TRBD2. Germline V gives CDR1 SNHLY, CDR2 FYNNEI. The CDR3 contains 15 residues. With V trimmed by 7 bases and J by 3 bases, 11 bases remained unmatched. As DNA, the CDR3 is TGTGCCAGCACTCAGAACCCGGGGGGGCTCTACGAGCAGTACTTC. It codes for CASTQNPGGLYEQYF.

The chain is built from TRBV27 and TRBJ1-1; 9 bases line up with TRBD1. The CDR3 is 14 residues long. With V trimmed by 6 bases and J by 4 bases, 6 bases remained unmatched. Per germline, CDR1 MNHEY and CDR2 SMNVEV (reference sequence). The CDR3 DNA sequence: TGTGCCAGCAGCATACAGGGGGCGCGCACTGAAGCTTTCTTT. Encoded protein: CASSIQGARTEAFF.

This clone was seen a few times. The CDR3 sequence is CASNIGTGLYNEQFF. The CDR3 DNA is TGTGCCAGCAACATAGGGACAGGGTTGTACAATGAGCAGTTCTTC. V usage is TRBV11-2 and J usage is TRBJ2-1; TRBD1 aligns across 9 bases. The CDR3 spans 15 residues. After removal of 7 bases from V and 4 bases from J, the junction contained 8 bases not matched to a gene. Germline CDR1 and CDR2: SGHAT and FQNNGV.

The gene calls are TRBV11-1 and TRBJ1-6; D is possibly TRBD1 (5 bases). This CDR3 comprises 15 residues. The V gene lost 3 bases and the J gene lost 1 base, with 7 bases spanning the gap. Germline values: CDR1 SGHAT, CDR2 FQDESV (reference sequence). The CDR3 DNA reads TGTGCCAGCAGCTTGCAGGGATCCTATAATTCACCCCTCCACTTT. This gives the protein CASSLQGSYNSPLHF.

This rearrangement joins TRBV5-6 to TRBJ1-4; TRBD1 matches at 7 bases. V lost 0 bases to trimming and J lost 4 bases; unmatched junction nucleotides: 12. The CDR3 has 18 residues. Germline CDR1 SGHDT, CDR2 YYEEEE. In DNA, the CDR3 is TGTGCCAGCAGCTTGGTATCGCACGGGACAGCGAGTAATGAAAAACTGTTTTTT. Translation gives CASSLVSHGTASNEKLFF.

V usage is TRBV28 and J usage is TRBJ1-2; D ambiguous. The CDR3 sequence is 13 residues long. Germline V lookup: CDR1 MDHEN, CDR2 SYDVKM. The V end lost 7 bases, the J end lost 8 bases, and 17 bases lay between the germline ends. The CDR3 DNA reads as TGTGCCAGCACATCCTACGGTACTTGGGGCTACACCTTC. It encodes CASTSYGTWGYTF.

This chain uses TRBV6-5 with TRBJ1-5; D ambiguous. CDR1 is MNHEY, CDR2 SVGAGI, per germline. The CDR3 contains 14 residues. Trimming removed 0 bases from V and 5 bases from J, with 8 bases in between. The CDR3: CASSYSWRDQPQHF. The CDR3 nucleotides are TGTGCCAGCAGTTACTCGTGGAGAGATCAGCCCCAGCATTTT.

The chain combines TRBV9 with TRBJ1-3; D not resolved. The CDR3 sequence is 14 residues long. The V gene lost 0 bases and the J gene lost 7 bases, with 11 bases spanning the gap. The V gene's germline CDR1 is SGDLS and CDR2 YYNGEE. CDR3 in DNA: TGTGCCAGCAGCGTAGAGGCGGCAAGCAACACCATATATTTT. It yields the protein CASSVEAASNTIYF. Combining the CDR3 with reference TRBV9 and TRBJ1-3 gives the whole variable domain DSGVTQTPKHLITATGQRVTLRCSPRSGDLSVYWYQQSLDQGLQFLIQYYNGEERAKGNILERFSAQQFPDLHSELNLSSLELGDSALYFCASSVEAASNTIYFGEGSWLTVV.